One and the same sample provided the 7 T cell receptor beta chains below, sequenced in a study of T cells in Graves' hyperthyroidism and ophthalmopathy. Template material for amplifying TCR beta CDR3 regions consisted of RNA transcripts. The primer set for the first-round RT-PCR of the TCR CDR3 was HTBI. MiXCR, applied by TCRdb to the multiplex PCR reads, yields one record per CDR3 protein. The sample consists of some 700,000 distinct CDR3 sequences, 15% to 20% of them appearing once. The specimen sequenced was blood. These receptor sequences come from a man aged 45-65 years with Graves' hyperthyroidism.

This clonotype was observed at least ten times. The J gene is TRBJ2-7, the V gene TRBV28; 11 positions match TRBD2. Germline CDR1 reads MDHEN; CDR2 reads SYDVKM. The CDR3 contains 15 residues. V gave up 2 bases and J gave up 2 bases; unmatched junction bases: 2. The CDR3 protein is CASSLMTSGTYEQYF. The DNA for the CDR3 is TGTGCCAGCAGTTTAATGACTAGCGGGACCTACGAGCAGTACTTC. Filled out from reference TRBV28 and TRBJ2-7, the complete variable domain reads DVKVTQSSRYLVKRTGEKVFLECVQDMDHENMFWYRQDPGLGLRLIYFSYDVKMKEKGDIPEGYSVSREKKERFSLILESASTNQTSMYLCASSLMTSGTYEQYFGPGTRLTVT.

Concerning this clonotype: A much larger clonotype is one base distant, so this may be a read error. This sequence joins TRBV2 and TRBJ2-7, with TRBD1 identical over 7 bases. The CDR3 contains 14 residues. Germline-derived CDR1 and CDR2 are SNHLY and FYNNEI. The CDR3 DNA sequence: TGTGCCAGCAGTGAAAACAGGGGCTCCTACGGGCAGTACTTC. Protein product: CASSENRGSYGQYF. The complete variable domain, with remaining parts taken from reference TRBV2 and TRBJ2-7, reads EPEVTQTPSHQVTQMGQEVILRCVPISNHLYFYWYRQILGQKVEFLVSFYNNEISEKSEIFDDQFSVERPDGSNFTLKIRSTKLEDSAMYFCASSENRGSYGQYFGPGTRLTVT.

The V and J genes are TRBV7-3 and TRBJ2-3; 7 positions agree with TRBD1. The V segment lost 5 bases and the J segment 2 bases; nucleotides outside the gene matches: 7. The CDR3 consists of 15 residues. Germline V gene sequence: CDR1 SGHTA, CDR2 FQGTGA. The CDR3 region has the DNA TGTGCCAGCAGCCCCGAGGGGGCCTTCACAGATACGCAGTATTTT. Its protein is CASSPEGAFTDTQYF.

The CDR3 is CASSATGGKNIQYF. Here the CDR3 DNA reads TGTGCCAGTAGTGCGACAGGGGGCAAAAACATTCAGTACTTC. The chain is built from TRBV19 and TRBJ2-4; 9 nucleotides align to TRBD1. J was trimmed by 3 bases and V by 5 bases; bases with no gene match: 2. Per germline, CDR1 LNHDA and CDR2 SQIVND (reference sequence). This CDR3 comprises 14 residues.

In this sample, this clonotype turned up many times. The rearrangement joins TRBV12-3 or TRBV12-4 to TRBJ1-4; D remains unclear. The CDR3 extends over 12 amino acids. V gave up 3 bases and J gave up 8 bases, with 7 bases separating them. The CDR3 protein is CASSLSEEKLFF. CDR3 coding DNA: TGTGCCAGCAGTTTGTCGGAAGAAAAACTGTTTTTT.

Many counts were recorded for this clonotype. The chain joins TRBV28 to TRBJ1-1, with D hard to call. The germline V gene encodes CDR1 MDHEN and CDR2 SYDVKM. The CDR3 loop spans 14 amino acids. V gave up 3 bases and J gave up 1 base, with 9 bases separating them. DNA of the CDR3: TGTGCCAGCAGTTTCTTATCCGGGAACACTGAAGCTTTCTTT. This sequence encodes CASSFLSGNTEAFF.

The chain has TRBV9 and TRBJ2-5; 9 nucleotides line up with TRBD2. The CDR3 length is 16 residues. Germline values: CDR1 SGDLS, CDR2 YYNGEE. Losses at the gene ends were 2 bases for V and 3 bases for J; bases not matched to a gene: 8. The CDR3 DNA reads TGTGCCAGCAGCGTGAGCGGGGGGCGCGCCAAAGAGACCCAGTACTTC. It translates to CASSVSGGRAKETQYF.